This T cell receptor (beta chain) was sequenced during a study of blood T cell repertoires in COVID-19. Profiled with immunoSEQ multiplex PCR; TCRdb holds only in-frame clones, not every one. The table includes approximately 220,000 clones, 65% to 85% detected once. Sequenced sample: peripheral blood. The clonotype comes from a woman aged 45-59 years with acute or convalescent COVID-19.

This CDR3 is CASSGRTASSTDTQYF. CDR3 coding DNA: TGTGCCAGCAGTGGACGGACAGCTTCTAGCACAGATACGCAGTATTTT. This sequence joins TRBV27 and TRBJ2-3; possibly TRBD1 for D (6 bases). Trimming removed 5 bases at V and 0 bases at J, with 15 bases between. CDR1 is MNHEY, CDR2 SMNVEV, per germline (reference sequence). This CDR3 has 16 amino acids.